The rows below give T cell receptor beta chains drawn from one sample of a study of T cell responses to AZD1222 COVID-19 vaccine. Some clones are missing from TCRdb's copy, which holds only in-frame ones; the method was immunoSEQ multiplex PCR. Of about 100,000 clones in the sample, more than 70% were seen once. Sequenced here: peripheral blood, sampled on day 0 of AZD1222 vaccination. These receptors were collected from an adult in good health. Each CDR3 is given with its conserved first and last residue. A D gene is named only where the DNA matches it firmly. Clone size appears in some rows only: once, few, many, or a class for an expanded clone.

D gene	clone size	CDR3 length	V gene	J gene	CDR3 protein	CDR3 DNA
-	-	15	TRBV6-2/TRBV6-3	TRBJ2-7	CASSYWAGGSYEQYF	TGTGCCAGCAGTTACTGGGCCGGGGGCAGCTACGAGCAGTACTTC
-	few	12	TRBV10-3	TRBJ2-5	CAISIGGETQYF	TGTGCCATCAGCATAGGAGGAGAGACCCAGTACTTC
-	-	15	TRBV19	TRBJ1-4	CASSMGPDIVGKLFF	TGTGCCAGTAGTATGGGGCCGGACATTGTTGGCAAACTGTTTTTT
TRBD2	once	17	TRBV5-4	TRBJ2-1	CASSSAWAGGPINEQFF	TGTGCCAGCAGCTCCGCCTGGGCGGGAGGGCCCATCAATGAGCAGTTCTTC
-	-	15	TRBV3-1/TRBV3-2	TRBJ1-6	CASSRELTENSPLHF	TGTGCCAGCAGTCGAGAGCTTACCGAAAATTCACCCCTCCACTTT
-	once	16	TRBV9	TRBJ1-3	CASSPAGQAIGNTIYF	TGTGCCAGCAGCCCAGCAGGGCAGGCCATTGGAAACACCATATATTTT
TRBD1	few	17	TRBV19	TRBJ2-2	CASSSPGTGGITGELFF	TGTGCCAGTAGTAGTCCCGGGACAGGGGGCATCACCGGGGAGCTGTTTTTT
-	-	14	TRBV4-3	TRBJ2-5	CASSQDKVARTQYF	TGCGCCAGCAGCCAAGATAAGGTCGCCCGGACCCAGTACTTC
-	-	18	TRBV6-2/TRBV6-3	TRBJ2-3	CASSYFRLGAARGDTQYF	TGTGCCAGCAGTTACTTTCGGTTGGGGGCAGCCCGTGGGGATACGCAGTATTTT
-	-	14	TRBV5-6	TRBJ2-3	CASSFNRVLDTQYF	TGTGCCAGCAGCTTTAACAGGGTCCTAGATACGCAGTATTTT
TRBD1	-	14	TRBV10-3	TRBJ1-2	CAITAGTGTYGYTF	TGTGCCATCACCGCGGGGACAGGGACCTATGGCTACACCTTC
TRBD2	-	13	TRBV6-2/TRBV6-3	TRBJ2-4	CASSYGGEGIQYF	TGTGCCAGCAGTTACGGGGGGGAGGGCATTCAGTACTTC
-	-	16	TRBV18	TRBJ1-5	CASSPNPLPGNQPQHF	TGTGCCAGCTCACCGAATCCGCTTCCGGGCAATCAGCCCCAGCATTTT
-	once	14	TRBV19	TRBJ2-7	CASSMTPQTYEQYF	TGTGCCAGTAGTATGACTCCCCAGACCTACGAGCAGTACTTC
-	few	13	TRBV7-2	TRBJ2-7	CASSLGKRGEQYF	TGTGCCAGCAGCTTAGGCAAGAGGGGTGAGCAGTACTTC
TRBD1	-	14	TRBV4-2	TRBJ2-7	CASSLPGQPYEQYF	TGTGCCAGCAGCCTACCGGGACAGCCCTACGAGCAGTACTTC
TRBD1	once	15	TRBV4-2	TRBJ2-7	CASSQVQGAPYEQYF	TGTGCCAGCAGCCAAGTGCAGGGGGCCCCCTACGAGCAGTACTTC
TRBD1	-	16	TRBV9	TRBJ2-3	CASSEGRGQSTDTQYF	TGTGCCAGCAGCGAGGGTCGGGGACAGTCCACAGATACGCAGTATTTT
-	-	17	TRBV15	TRBJ2-3	CATSGLSRGEGTDTQYF	TGTGCCACCAGCGGGCTAAGCAGGGGGGAGGGCACAGATACGCAGTATTTT
-	-	14	TRBV19	TRBJ1-1	CASSIGPANTEAFF	TGTGCCAGTAGTATAGGGCCTGCGAACACTGAAGCTTTCTTT
-	few	15	TRBV3-1/TRBV3-2	TRBJ1-2	CASSQRRTGNYGYTF	TGTGCCAGCAGCCAACGGCGTACGGGGAACTATGGCTACACCTTC
-	-	16	TRBV7-9	TRBJ1-5	CASSLVLGADGQPQHF	TGTGCCAGCAGCTTAGTCTTGGGGGCAGATGGTCAGCCCCAGCATTTT
-	-	13	TRBV4-2	TRBJ2-7	CASSQDIGDEQYF	TGTGCCAGCAGCCAAGATATAGGGGACGAGCAGTACTTC
TRBD1	-	17	TRBV19	TRBJ1-2	CASSTEDRAPANYGYTF	TGTGCCAGTAGTACCGAAGACAGGGCACCAGCTAACTATGGCTACACCTTC
-	-	13	TRBV28	TRBJ2-3	CASSSGSTDTQYF	TGTGCCAGCAGTAGCGGGAGCACAGATACGCAGTATTTT
TRBD2	-	18	TRBV19	TRBJ2-1	CASSMYWVKTSGVNEQFF	TGTGCCAGTAGTATGTATTGGGTGAAAACTAGCGGGGTCAATGAGCAGTTCTTC
-	-	16	TRBV4-3	TRBJ1-6	CASSQAWDLVNSPLHF	TGCGCCAGCAGCCAGGCCTGGGACTTGGTCAATTCACCCCTCCACTTT
-	-	12	TRBV19	TRBJ2-5	CASKGSQETQYF	TGTGCCAGTAAAGGCAGCCAAGAGACCCAGTACTTC
-	-	15	TRBV19	TRBJ1-2	CASSNRWEQRFGYTF	TGTGCCAGTAGCAATAGGTGGGAACAGAGGTTCGGCTACACCTTC
-	-	11	TRBV20-1	TRBJ2-7	CSANKAPEQYF	TGCAGTGCTAATAAGGCCCCCGAGCAGTACTTC
TRBD1	few	14	TRBV7-3	TRBJ2-3	CASSLQGATDTQYF	TGTGCCAGCAGCCTACAGGGGGCTACAGATACGCAGTATTTT
-	-	14	TRBV5-1	TRBJ2-7	CASSQDRSSYEQYF	TGCGCCAGCAGCCAAGACCGTTCCTCCTACGAGCAGTACTTC
-	-	14	TRBV5-1	TRBJ1-4	CASSLGPTNEKLFF	TGCGCCAGCAGCTTGGGACCAACTAATGAAAAACTGTTTTTT
-	-	13	TRBV15	TRBJ1-2	CATSRDLGDGYTF	TGTGCCACCAGCAGAGATCTAGGCGATGGCTACACCTTC
TRBD2	-	17	TRBV19	TRBJ2-2	CASSMGDGLAGKGELFF	TGTGCCAGTAGTATGGGTGATGGACTAGCGGGAAAAGGGGAGCTGTTTTTT
TRBD2	-	15	TRBV19	TRBJ2-2	CASSITGGGAGELFF	TGTGCCAGTAGTATCACGGGCGGGGGAGCCGGGGAGCTGTTTTTT
-	-	15	TRBV28	TRBJ1-3	CASSPPGSSGNTIYF	TGTGCCAGCAGTCCCCCGGGGAGCTCTGGAAACACCATATATTTT
TRBD2	-	15	TRBV5-1	TRBJ2-7	CASSHGTSGSYEQYF	TGCGCCAGCAGCCATGGGACTAGCGGGAGCTACGAGCAGTACTTC
TRBD1	-	15	TRBV14	TRBJ1-4	CASSLSRGRDEKLFF	TGTGCCAGCAGCTTATCCAGGGGGCGCGATGAAAAACTGTTTTTT
TRBD1	-	16	TRBV10-3	TRBJ1-5	CAISEQGGVSNQPQHF	TGTGCCATCAGTGAACAGGGGGGAGTCAGCAATCAGCCCCAGCATTTT
TRBD1	-	14	TRBV5-5	TRBJ2-7	CASSWDRVLYEQYF	TGTGCCAGCAGCTGGGACAGGGTTCTCTACGAGCAGTACTTC
-	-	11	TRBV28	TRBJ1-1	CATRAGTKAFF	TGTGCCACCCGAGCCGGGACGAAAGCTTTCTTT